A selection of T cell receptor beta chains follows, all from one sample in a study of regulatory T cells in long-lasting Graves disease. TCRdb processed the multiplex PCR reads anew with MiXCR; each CDR3 protein has one entry. The sample lists about 470,000 distinct CDR3 sequences, less than 25% occurring once. The sequencing used peripheral blood mononuclear cells (PBMCs), collected when the disease was refractory, from a patient treated with antithyroid drugs. The source of these receptors is a female donor with Graves disease. Both conserved end residues are trimmed from each CDR3.

j_gene,v_gene,CDR3aa
TRBJ1-1,TRBV6-5,ASSWTGGSTEAF
TRBJ1-1,TRBV14,ASSQERMNTEAF
TRBJ1-2,TRBV20-1,SAVFVDGYT
TRBJ1-6,TRBV7-2,ASSFSGRTNSPLH
TRBJ1-2,TRBV12-5,ASGSGTDYGYT
TRBJ1-1,TRBV6-9,ASSFNAEGNPVRTEAF
TRBJ1-2,TRBV5-1,ASSFGLGNYGYT
TRBJ1-1,TRBV14,ASSQGTGGARGVTEAF
TRBJ2-4,TRBV6-2/TRBV6-3,ASRAIAKNIQY
TRBJ2-7,TRBV28,ASTSLQGYEQY
TRBJ2-7,TRBV12-3/TRBV12-4,ASRSRDRGKRREGLSGQY
TRBJ2-7,TRBV9,TSSVGVAGEQY
TRBJ1-6,TRBV7-2,ASSFPDNSPLH
TRBJ2-7,TRBV29-1,SVEDGDSQTYEQY
TRBJ2-2,TRBV29-1,SGTGGGGELF
TRBJ1-2,TRBV6-9,ASSYSRQGDGYT
TRBJ1-1,TRBV5-1,ASSPLHGGRTEAF
TRBJ1-3,TRBV7-2,ASSLTRGISGNTIY
TRBJ1-4,TRBV29-1,SANGGGNEKLF
TRBJ2-3,TRBV29-1,SVRSAITDTQY
TRBJ1-1,TRBV13,ASSLLRKGAENTEAF
TRBJ2-7,TRBV18,ASSPPNTYEQY
TRBJ1-4,TRBV5-8,ASSPDSDATNGKLF
TRBJ2-5,TRBV7-2,ASSLVGLAALGTQY
TRBJ1-2,TRBV27,ASSFGGANYGYT
TRBJ1-2,TRBV30,AWSVSGGYGYT
TRBJ1-2,TRBV20-1,SANRGRSYGYT
TRBJ2-7,TRBV29-1,SAQGLNGYEQY
TRBJ2-6,TRBV27,ASSLTYSGANVLT
TRBJ1-2,TRBV9,ASSSGHGFDYGYT
TRBJ1-2,TRBV12-3/TRBV12-4,ASSLFLAGYT
TRBJ2-2,TRBV20-1,SARGWDRADTGELF
TRBJ1-4,TRBV5-1,ASSLGRGGTNEKLF
TRBJ1-5,TRBV6-5,ASSYELGQPQH
TRBJ1-1,TRBV5-1,ASSGRGFTEAF
TRBJ2-1,TRBV12-5,ASGLVTAFGTSGRAAYNEQF
TRBJ1-2,TRBV7-9,ASTGSNYGYT
TRBJ1-5,TRBV6-1,ASILHRYSNQPQH
TRBJ2-1,TRBV18,ASSPPGQAYNEQF
TRBJ2-2,TRBV3-1,ASSRGGATGELF
TRBJ2-2,TRBV12-3/TRBV12-4,ASSFGGEELF
TRBJ2-7,TRBV30,AWRKQGAWEQY
TRBJ2-7,TRBV28,ASRNSVAGGGQY
TRBJ2-1,TRBV2,ASRGLAGVEQF
TRBJ2-5,TRBV10-3,AISGSISAQETQY
TRBJ2-5,TRBV7-2,ASSLGLAGGPRQETQY
TRBJ1-5,TRBV28,ASSGTYRGGNQPQH
TRBJ2-1,TRBV28,ASSTGGNEQF
TRBJ2-7,TRBV13,ASSRDRGLSEQY
TRBJ1-1,TRBV3-1,ASSSHPRSGEAF